These 24 T cell receptor beta chains came from one sample sequenced in a study of beta chain features in type 1 diabetes. Every isolated RNA sample was fully reverse transcribed, so sequencing captured expressed TCRB transcripts. Libraries were prepared by immunoSEQ multiplex PCR; TCRdb keeps only in-frame clonotypes and omits some of them. The table records around 400,000 clones, around 15% of them present only once. The sequenced material came from naive CD4+ T cells from blood. Receptors were obtained from a woman in her late teens or twenties in good health.

This chain links TRBV7-2 with TRBJ2-3, with D unresolved. The CDR3 spans 14 residues. CDR1 is SGHTA, CDR2 FQGNSA, per germline. V lost 2 bases and J 2 bases, leaving 8 bases between the germline ends. The CDR3 nucleotides are TGTGCCAGCAGCTTATACATCCTCACAGATACGCAGTATTTT. This translates into CASSLYILTDTQYF.

This clone has just a few counts. The chain employs TRBV7-2 and TRBJ2-5, with a tentative D call TRBD2 (7 bases). CDR1 and CDR2 (germline): SGHTA, FQGNSA. Trimming removed 1 base from V and 4 bases from J, with 16 bases in between. The CDR3 runs 16 residues. In DNA form, the CDR3 reads TGTGCCAGCAGCTTAGGGCTAGCGGAGGGGGGAGAGACCCAGTACTTC. Translating it yields CASSLGLAEGGETQYF.

The V and J genes are TRBV25-1 and TRBJ1-2; TRBD1 matches at 10 bases. V lost 6 bases, J lost 3 bases, and 4 bases stayed unmatched. The CDR3 has 14 amino acids. Germline values: CDR1 MGHDK, CDR2 SYGVNS. CDR3 coding DNA: TGTGCCAGCAGGACAGGGGGCGCTGACTATGGCTACACCTTC. It is translated as CASRTGGADYGYTF.

In its sample, this clone was seen a few times. This chain joins TRBV7-2 and TRBJ1-2; no firm D call. The CDR3 extends over 12 amino acids. Germline loops: CDR1 SGHTA, CDR2 FQGNSA. Trimming cost V 0 bases and J 5 bases, with 4 bases left between them. In nucleotides, the CDR3 is TGTGCCAGCAGCTTAGCTCCTTATGGCTACACCTTC. It specifies CASSLAPYGYTF.

The chain recombines TRBV29-1 with TRBJ1-5, with a weak D call TRBD1 (5 bases). CDR3 length equals 14 residues. Germline V gene lookup returns CDR1 SQVTM and CDR2 ANQGSEA. V lost 6 bases, J lost 0 bases, and 12 bases lay in between. CDR3 amino acids: CSVSTDNSNQPQHF. In nucleotides, the CDR3 is TGCAGCGTGTCGACAGACAATAGCAATCAGCCCCAGCATTTT.

This clone was observed a few times. The rearrangement uses TRBV10-3 and TRBJ2-1; weak D call: TRBD2 (5 bases). Trimming left V 4 bases short and J 0 bases short, with 22 bases between. The germline gives CDR1 ENHRY, CDR2 SYGVKD. CDR3 length: 19 residues. As DNA, the CDR3 is TGTGCCATCAGTGCCGGGCCCCCACTAGGCGGTAGCTCCTACAATGAGCAGTTCTTC. Translated: CAISAGPPLGGSSYNEQFF.

This chain links TRBV9 with TRBJ2-1, with 12 bases fitting TRBD2. Germline CDR1 reads SGDLS; CDR2 reads YYNGEE. The J segment lost 7 bases and the V segment lost 4 bases, leaving 9 bases of the junction unmatched. This CDR3 is built from 16 residues. The CDR3 reads CASSPRLAGEWNEQFF. The CDR3 DNA reads TGTGCCAGCAGCCCCCGACTAGCGGGAGAATGGAATGAGCAGTTCTTC.

The V gene is TRBV4-3, the J gene TRBJ1-2, with D hard to call. The CDR3 length is 13 residues. Germline V lookup: CDR1 LGHNA, CDR2 YSLEER. V dropped 1 base and J dropped 5 bases, with 8 bases sitting between them. The CDR3 DNA follows: TGCGCCAGCAGCCAAGCCCTAGAGTATGGCTACACCTTC. Its protein is CASSQALEYGYTF.

This clone was recorded a few times. This chain connects TRBV30 to TRBJ2-5; maybe TRBD1 (6 bases). Germline V gene data show CDR1 as GTSNPN and CDR2 as SVGIG (reference sequence). The CDR3 contains 15 residues. V was trimmed by 0 bases and J by 5 bases, leaving 16 bases between them. CDR3: CAWSVGNRARETQYF. The DNA for the CDR3 is TGTGCCTGGAGTGTTGGAAACAGGGCGCGGGAGACCCAGTACTTC. Filled out from reference TRBV30 and TRBJ2-5, the complete variable domain reads SQTIHQWPATLVQPVGSPLSLECTVEGTSNPNLYWYRQAAGRGLQLLFYSVGIGQISSEVPQNLSASRPQDRQFILSSKKLLLSDSGFYLCAWSVGNRARETQYFGPGTRLLVL.

This chain joins TRBV7-9 and TRBJ2-6; D gene unclear. The ends were cut back, 1 base at V and 0 bases at J, with 7 bases in the middle. CDR3 length: 16 amino acids. Germline V gene sequence: CDR1 SEHNR, CDR2 FQNEAQ (reference sequence). Here the CDR3 DNA reads TGTGCCAGCAGCTTAGGGCCCAACTCTGGGGCCAACGTCCTGACTTTC. Translated: CASSLGPNSGANVLTF.

This chain joins TRBV30 and TRBJ2-7; the D gene is possibly TRBD1 (7 bases). Germline CDR1 reads GTSNPN; CDR2 reads SVGIG (reference sequence). The ends were cut back, 2 bases at V and 4 bases at J, with 18 bases in the middle. The CDR3 runs 15 residues. This CDR3 is CAWSNILAGGYEQYF. The CDR3 DNA reads as TGTGCCTGGAGTAATATATTGGCAGGGGGGTACGAGCAGTACTTC.

The CDR3 loop reads CASSLAAGVGEQFF. The CDR3 DNA reads TGCGCCAGCAGCTTGGCGGCGGGCGTTGGCGAGCAGTTCTTC. V is TRBV5-1 and J is TRBJ2-1, with a tentative D call TRBD2 (5 bases). CDR3 length: 14 amino acids. Germline CDR1 is SGHRS and CDR2 is YFSETQ. The V end lost 0 bases, the J end lost 10 bases, and 14 bases lay between the germline ends.

This rearrangement joins TRBV5-1 to TRBJ2-5; D not certain. The CDR3 covers 14 residues. CDR1 SGHRS and CDR2 YFSETQ come from the germline V gene. V lost 2 bases to trimming and J lost 0 bases, with 8 bases between them. The CDR3 sequence: CASSLTRYQETQYF. The CDR3 coding sequence is TGCGCCAGCAGCTTAACGAGGTACCAAGAGACCCAGTACTTC.

This clone was detected a few times. The J gene is TRBJ2-5, the V gene TRBV18; weak D call: TRBD2 (5 bases). The CDR3 length is 13 residues. V lost 5 bases and J lost 2, with 9 bases in between. Germline V gives CDR1 KGHSH, CDR2 LQKENI. DNA for the CDR3: TGTGCCAGCTCAGGCGGGCCTCAAGAGACCCAGTACTTC. Translation: CASSGGPQETQYF.

The rearrangement links TRBV30 to TRBJ1-1; D not certain. The V gene's germline CDR1 is GTSNPN and CDR2 SVGIG (reference sequence). The CDR3 is 12 amino acids. Trimming removed 0 bases at V and 7 bases at J, with 9 bases between. This CDR3 is CAWSVTGIEAFF. In DNA form, the CDR3 reads TGTGCCTGGAGTGTAACGGGGATTGAAGCTTTCTTT.

This clone was detected only a few times. The V gene is TRBV28, the J gene TRBJ2-3, with 7 positions matching TRBD1. CDR1 is MDHEN, CDR2 SYDVKM, per germline. The CDR3 spans 16 residues. The V segment lost 6 bases and the J segment 4 bases; nucleotides outside the gene matches: 13. CDR3 residues: CASSPRQGARADTQYF. CDR3 in DNA: TGTGCCAGCAGCCCACGACAGGGTGCTCGGGCAGATACGCAGTATTTT.

The chain joins TRBV6-5 to TRBJ2-7, with 8 positions matching TRBD1. CDR3 size: 14 residues. With 6 bases clipped from V and 3 bases from J, the junction kept 7 bases outside the gene matches. Germline V gene sequence: CDR1 MNHEY, CDR2 SVGAGI. CDR3 in amino acids: CASSKDRDLYEQYF. The CDR3 region has the DNA TGTGCCAGCAGCAAGGACAGGGATCTCTACGAGCAGTACTTC.

This clone has more than one count but fewer than ten. The gene calls are TRBV4-3 and TRBJ2-7; D might be TRBD1 (6 bases). CDR1 LGHNA and CDR2 YSLEER come from the germline V gene. The length of the CDR3 is 16 residues. V lost 0 bases to trimming and J lost 3 bases, with 15 bases between them. The CDR3 DNA is TGCGCCAGCAGCCAAGATGCTCAGGGGCTCTTCTACGAGCAGTACTTC. Protein: CASSQDAQGLFYEQYF.

This clone was observed a few times. The genes are TRBV5-1 and TRBJ2-5; TRBD2 aligns across 10 bases. After removal of 0 bases from V and 2 bases from J, the junction contained 4 bases not matched to a gene. The CDR3 is 16 amino acids. Germline V gene data show CDR1 as SGHRS and CDR2 as YFSETQ. CDR3 DNA sequence: TGCGCCAGCAGCTTGGTCCCAGCGGGAGGGCAAGAGACCCAGTACTTC. Translation gives CASSLVPAGGQETQYF.

The sample holds a few counts of this clone. This sequence joins TRBV5-1 and TRBJ2-3; the match to TRBD2 covers 12 bases. Germline assignment: CDR1 SGHRS and CDR2 YFSETQ. V dropped 1 base and J dropped 6; count of bases not matched to a gene: 6. CDR3 length: 16 amino acids. DNA of the CDR3: TGCGCCAGCAGCTTGCCTAGCGGGAGGGTCGAGGATACGCAGTATTTT. Translation gives CASSLPSGRVEDTQYF.

The chain combines TRBV28 with TRBJ2-5, with 8 bases matching TRBD1. Germline V gives CDR1 MDHEN, CDR2 SYDVKM. Trimming took 6 bases from V and 4 from J; bases not matched to a gene: 7. The CDR3 loop spans 14 amino acids. The CDR3 DNA reads TGTGCCAGCAGCTCCCCCAGGGGGCGAGAGACCCAGTACTTC. Translated, it gives CASSSPRGRETQYF.

This clone turned up a few times. The V and J genes are TRBV29-1 and TRBJ2-5; TRBD1 agrees at 8 bases. The V gene's germline CDR1 is SQVTM and CDR2 ANQGSEA. The CDR3 sequence is 12 residues long. V was pared by 4 bases and J by 4 bases, with 2 bases of the junction left unmatched. CDR3 region: CSVVTGVETQYF. The CDR3 bases are TGCAGCGTTGTGACAGGGGTAGAGACCCAGTACTTC.

This clone has a handful of counts. The chain combines TRBV9 with TRBJ2-7; 7 bases map to TRBD1. V shed 4 bases, J shed 4 bases, and the junction held 11 bases outside the gene matches. Germline V gene data show CDR1 as SGDLS and CDR2 as YYNGEE. CDR3 size: 15 residues. The chain's CDR3 is CASSPTPTGSYEQYF. The CDR3 DNA sequence: TGTGCCAGCAGCCCCACCCCGACAGGGAGTTACGAGCAGTACTTC.

The chain uses TRBV6-5 and TRBJ2-7; 7 bases are shared with TRBD1. Germline-derived CDR1 and CDR2 are MNHEY and SVGAGI. The CDR3 is 11 residues long. J was trimmed by 6 bases and V by 6 bases; bases with no gene match: 2. CDR3 DNA sequence: TGTGCCAGCAGACGGGACAGCGAGCAGTACTTC. This codes for CASRRDSEQYF.